This T cell receptor (beta chain) was captured in a study of graft-versus-host responses after intestinal transplantation. Study overall: Every recipient had anti-thymocyte globulin induction and three to four years of tacrolimus plus steroids. Findings and limits, study-wide: The highest levels of circulating GvH clones went along with early declines in HvG clones after transplant. GvH clones were identified in recipient marrow, with some first appearing in ileum or blood. In patients with graft-donor T cell macrochimerism, allograft graft-versus-host to host-versus-graft clonal ratios were high.

Germline values: CDR1 MGHRA, CDR2 YSYEKL. Trimming at V came to 4 bases and at J to 6 bases, leaving 16 bases not matched to a gene. The CDR3 totals 17 residues. Profiled with immunoSEQ multiplex PCR; TCRdb holds only in-frame clones, not every one. Counted here are some 82,000 clones, around 90% occurring once; the ten biggest clones make up less than 9.5%. Comment on this clone: Its antigen remains unknown.

This TCR was recovered from a human donor who was the organ donor for an intestinal transplant. The genes are TRBV4-1 and TRBJ2-3; TRBD1 matches at 7 bases. The sample in question was unstimulated CD8+ T cells sorted from spleen or lymph node cells, obtained before transplant. The CDR3 nucleotides are TGCGCCAGCAGCCCGAAGACTACAGCAGGGGGTTCGGATACGCAGTATTTT. Its translation is CASSPKTTAGGSDTQYF.